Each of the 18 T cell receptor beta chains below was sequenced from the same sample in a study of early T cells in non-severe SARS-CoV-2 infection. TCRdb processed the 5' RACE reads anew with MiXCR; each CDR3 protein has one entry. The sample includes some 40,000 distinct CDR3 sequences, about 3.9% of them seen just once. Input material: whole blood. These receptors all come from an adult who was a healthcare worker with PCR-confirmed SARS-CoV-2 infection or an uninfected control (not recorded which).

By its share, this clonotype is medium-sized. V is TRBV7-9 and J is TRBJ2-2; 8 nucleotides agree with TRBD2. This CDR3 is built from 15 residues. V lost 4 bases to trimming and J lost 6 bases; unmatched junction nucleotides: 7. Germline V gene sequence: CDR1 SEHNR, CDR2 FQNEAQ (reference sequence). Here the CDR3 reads CASSSNLAGSGELFF. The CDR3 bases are TGTGCCAGCAGCTCCAACTTAGCGGGATCCGGGGAGCTGTTTTTT.

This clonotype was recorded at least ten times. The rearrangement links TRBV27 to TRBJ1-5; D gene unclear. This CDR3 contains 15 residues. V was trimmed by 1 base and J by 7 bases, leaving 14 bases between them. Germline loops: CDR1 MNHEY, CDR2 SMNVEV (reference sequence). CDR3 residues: CASSLFFVGSQPQHF. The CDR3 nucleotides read TGTGCCAGCAGTTTATTTTTCGTAGGGAGCCAGCCCCAGCATTTT.

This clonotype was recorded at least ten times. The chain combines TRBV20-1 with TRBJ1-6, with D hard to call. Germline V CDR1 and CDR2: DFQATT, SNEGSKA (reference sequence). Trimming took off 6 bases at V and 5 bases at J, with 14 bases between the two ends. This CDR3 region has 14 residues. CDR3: CSAAGGSNNSPLHF. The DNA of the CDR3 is TGCAGTGCCGCGGGCGGTTCTAATAATTCACCCCTCCACTTT.

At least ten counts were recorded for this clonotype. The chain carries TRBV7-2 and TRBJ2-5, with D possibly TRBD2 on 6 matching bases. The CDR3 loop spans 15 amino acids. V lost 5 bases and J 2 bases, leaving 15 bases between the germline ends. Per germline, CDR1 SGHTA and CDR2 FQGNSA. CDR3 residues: CASSPAGTQQETQYF. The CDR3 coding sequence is TGTGCCAGCAGCCCTGCGGGGACCCAACAAGAGACCCAGTACTTC.

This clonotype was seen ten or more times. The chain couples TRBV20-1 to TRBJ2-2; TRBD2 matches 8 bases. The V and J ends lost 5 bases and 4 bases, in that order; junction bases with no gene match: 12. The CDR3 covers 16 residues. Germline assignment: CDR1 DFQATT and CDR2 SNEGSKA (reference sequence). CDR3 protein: CSAGLPSGSGTGELFF. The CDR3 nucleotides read TGCAGTGCTGGCTTACCTAGCGGGTCTGGCACCGGGGAGCTGTTTTTT.

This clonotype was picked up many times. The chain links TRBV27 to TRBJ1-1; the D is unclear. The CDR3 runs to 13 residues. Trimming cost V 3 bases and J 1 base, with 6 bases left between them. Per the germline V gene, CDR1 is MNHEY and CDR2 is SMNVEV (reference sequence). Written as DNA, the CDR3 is TGTGCCAGCAGTTTCCGGCCGAACACTGAAGCTTTCTTT. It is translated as CASSFRPNTEAFF.

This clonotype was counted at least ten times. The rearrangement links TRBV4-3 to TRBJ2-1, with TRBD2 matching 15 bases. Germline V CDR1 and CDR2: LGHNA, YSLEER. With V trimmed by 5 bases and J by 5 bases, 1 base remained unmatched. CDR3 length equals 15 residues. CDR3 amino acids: CASSGLAGGDNEQFF. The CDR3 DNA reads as TGCGCCAGCAGCGGACTAGCGGGAGGGGACAATGAGCAGTTCTTC.

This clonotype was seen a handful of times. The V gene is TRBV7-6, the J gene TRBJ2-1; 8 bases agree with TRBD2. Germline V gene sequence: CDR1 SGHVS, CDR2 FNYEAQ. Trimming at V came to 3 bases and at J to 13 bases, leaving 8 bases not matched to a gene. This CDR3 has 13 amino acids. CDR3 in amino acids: CASSFLEREPQFF. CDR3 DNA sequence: TGTGCCAGCAGCTTCCTCGAGCGGGAGCCCCAGTTCTTC.

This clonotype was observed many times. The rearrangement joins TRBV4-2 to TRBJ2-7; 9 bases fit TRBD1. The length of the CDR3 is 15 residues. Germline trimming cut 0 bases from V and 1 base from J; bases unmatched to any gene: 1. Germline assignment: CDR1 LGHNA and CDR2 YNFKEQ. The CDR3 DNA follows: TGTGCCAGCAGCCAAGAGGGACAGGGATCCTACGAGCAGTACTTC. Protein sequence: CASSQEGQGSYEQYF.

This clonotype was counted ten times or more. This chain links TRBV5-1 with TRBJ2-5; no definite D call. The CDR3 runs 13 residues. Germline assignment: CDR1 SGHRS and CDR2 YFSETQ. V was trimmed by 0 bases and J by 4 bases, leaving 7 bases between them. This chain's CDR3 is CASSLDTVETQYF. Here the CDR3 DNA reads TGCGCCAGCAGCTTGGACACGGTAGAGACCCAGTACTTC.

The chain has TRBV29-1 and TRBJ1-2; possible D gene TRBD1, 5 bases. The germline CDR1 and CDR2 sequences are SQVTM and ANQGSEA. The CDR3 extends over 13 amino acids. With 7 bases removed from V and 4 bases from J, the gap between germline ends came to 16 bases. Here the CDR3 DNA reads TGCAGCGCCAGGGCCCCTGAGGTCTATGGCTACACCTTC. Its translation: CSARAPEVYGYTF.

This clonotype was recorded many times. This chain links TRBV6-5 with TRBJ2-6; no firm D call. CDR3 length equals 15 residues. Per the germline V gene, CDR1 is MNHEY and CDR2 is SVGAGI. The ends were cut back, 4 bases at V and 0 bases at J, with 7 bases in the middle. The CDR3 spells CASSSGLSGANVLTF. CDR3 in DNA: TGTGCCAGCAGTTCCGGCCTCTCTGGGGCCAACGTCCTGACTTTC.

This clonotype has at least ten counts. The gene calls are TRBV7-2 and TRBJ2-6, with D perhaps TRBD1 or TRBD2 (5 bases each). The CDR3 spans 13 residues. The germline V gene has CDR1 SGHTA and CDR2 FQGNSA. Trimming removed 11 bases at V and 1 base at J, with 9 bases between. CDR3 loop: CAGGTSGANVLTF. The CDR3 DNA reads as TGTGCCGGGGGAACTTCTGGGGCCAACGTCCTGACTTTC. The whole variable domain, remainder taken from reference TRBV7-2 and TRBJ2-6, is GAGVSQSPSNKVTEKGKDVELRCDPISGHTALYWYRQSLGQGLEFLIYFQGNSAPDKSGLPSDRFSAERTGGSVSTLTIQRTQQEDSAVYLCAGGTSGANVLTFGAGSRLTVL.

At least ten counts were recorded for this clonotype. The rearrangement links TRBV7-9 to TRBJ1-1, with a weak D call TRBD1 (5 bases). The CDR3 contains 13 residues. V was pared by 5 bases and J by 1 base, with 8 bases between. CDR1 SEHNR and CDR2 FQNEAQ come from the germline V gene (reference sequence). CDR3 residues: CASSEQENTEAFF. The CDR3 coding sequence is TGTGCCAGCAGCGAACAGGAGAACACTGAAGCTTTCTTT.

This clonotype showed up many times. In nucleotides, the CDR3 is TGTGCCAGCAGCCTAAGCAGCAATCAGCCCCAGCATTTT. Translation: CASSLSSNQPQHF. The chain combines TRBV11-3 with TRBJ1-5; D not certain. Trimming cost V 5 bases and J 1 base, with 6 bases left between them. The CDR3 sequence is 13 residues long. Germline assignment: CDR1 SGHNT and CDR2 YENEEA.

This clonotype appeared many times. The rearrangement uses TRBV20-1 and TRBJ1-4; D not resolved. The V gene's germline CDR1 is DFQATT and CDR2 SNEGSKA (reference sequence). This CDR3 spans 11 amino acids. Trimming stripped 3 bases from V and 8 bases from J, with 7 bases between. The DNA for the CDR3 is TGCAGTGCTAGTTGGACGGAAAAACTGTTTTTT. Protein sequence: CSASWTEKLFF.

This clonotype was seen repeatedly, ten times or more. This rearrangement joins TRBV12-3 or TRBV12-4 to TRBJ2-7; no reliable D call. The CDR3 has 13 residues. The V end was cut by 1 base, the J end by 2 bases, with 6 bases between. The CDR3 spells CASSLEVTYEQYF. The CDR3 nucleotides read TGTGCCAGCAGTTTAGAGGTCACCTACGAGCAGTACTTC.

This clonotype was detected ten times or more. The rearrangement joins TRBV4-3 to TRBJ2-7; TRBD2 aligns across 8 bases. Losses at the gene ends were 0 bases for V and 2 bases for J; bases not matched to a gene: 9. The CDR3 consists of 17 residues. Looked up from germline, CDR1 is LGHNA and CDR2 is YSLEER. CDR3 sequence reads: CASSQDLRTSGPYEQYV. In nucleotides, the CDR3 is TGCGCCAGCAGCCAAGATCTCAGAACTAGCGGTCCCTACGAGCAGTACGTC.